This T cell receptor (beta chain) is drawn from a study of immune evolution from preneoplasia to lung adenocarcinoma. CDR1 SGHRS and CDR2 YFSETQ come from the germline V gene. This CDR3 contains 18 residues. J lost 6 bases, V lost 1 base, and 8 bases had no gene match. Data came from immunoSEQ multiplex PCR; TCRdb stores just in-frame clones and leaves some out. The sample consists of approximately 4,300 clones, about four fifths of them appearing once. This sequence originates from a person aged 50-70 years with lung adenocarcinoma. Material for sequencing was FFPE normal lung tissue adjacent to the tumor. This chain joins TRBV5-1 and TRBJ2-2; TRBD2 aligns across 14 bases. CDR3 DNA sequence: TGCGCCAGCAGCTTGAACCCAATGACTAGCGGGGGGGCCGGGGAGCTGTTTTTT. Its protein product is CASSLNPMTSGGAGELFF.